A single sample is the source of the 18 T cell receptor beta chains below, sequenced in a study of blood T cell repertoires in COVID-19. TCRdb keeps only in-frame clones here, not all; method: immunoSEQ multiplex PCR. This table holds about 320,000 clones, approximately 85% found once. The sample taken for sequencing was peripheral blood. These receptor sequences come from a woman aged 45 to 65 with acute or convalescent COVID-19.

Written as DNA, the CDR3 is TGCGCCAGCAGCTTACCACTATCGAACACTGAAGCTTTCTTT. The encoded protein is CASSLPLSNTEAFF. V usage is TRBV5-1 and J usage is TRBJ1-1; D gene uncertain. The length of the CDR3 is 14 residues. The germline V gene encodes CDR1 SGHRS and CDR2 YFSETQ. V dropped 2 bases and J dropped 1 base, with 9 bases sitting between them.

In its sample, this clone was seen once. The gene calls are TRBV4-2 and TRBJ2-7, with TRBD1 matching 8 bases. V shed 1 base and J 3 bases; nucleotides not matched to a gene: 8. CDR1 LGHNA and CDR2 YNFKEQ come from the germline V gene. This CDR3 has 16 residues. CDR3 sequence (DNA): TGTGCCAGCAGCCAAGCTGGTGACAGGGGACTCTACGAGCAGTACTTC. Its protein is CASSQAGDRGLYEQYF.

This clone was seen a few times. The chain combines TRBV15 with TRBJ2-7; 8 nucleotides agree with TRBD1. Per germline, CDR1 LNHNV and CDR2 YYDKDF (reference sequence). This CDR3 has 15 residues. The J segment lost 2 bases and the V segment lost 3 bases, leaving 6 bases of the junction unmatched. CDR3 region: CATSREYRGAYEQYF. The CDR3 region has the DNA TGTGCCACCAGCAGGGAATACAGGGGGGCCTACGAGCAGTACTTC.

The V and J genes are TRBV2 and TRBJ2-3; 7 nucleotides align to TRBD2. Losses at the gene ends were 11 bases for V and 5 bases for J; bases not matched to a gene: 13. This CDR3 region has 14 residues. Germline V gene lookup returns CDR1 SNHLY and CDR2 FYNNEI. CDR3 residues: CAGGEGVEEDTQYF. The CDR3 coding sequence is TGTGCCGGGGGGGAGGGCGTAGAGGAAGATACGCAGTATTTT.

The chain employs TRBV10-3 and TRBJ2-1; 8 bases line up with TRBD2. The V and J ends lost 5 bases and 2 bases, in that order; junction bases with no gene match: 5. The CDR3 covers 15 residues. Germline CDR1 and CDR2: ENHRY and SYGVKD. As DNA, the CDR3 is TGTGCCATCAGTCCGAGCGGGAGCGCCTACAATGAGCAGTTCTTC. Amino acid sequence: CAISPSGSAYNEQFF.

This chain uses TRBV7-2 with TRBJ1-6, with no clear D. There are 15 residues in the CDR3. Between the trimmed V and J ends, which lost 1 base and 0 bases, there was a span of 4 bases. Germline loops: CDR1 SGHTA, CDR2 FQGNSA. CDR3 DNA: TGTGCCAGCAGCTTAGGGAGCTCCTATAATTCACCCCTCCACTTT. Its protein product is CASSLGSSYNSPLHF.

The DNA of the CDR3 is TGTGCCAGCAGCTTAGGCGTGGTCGGTAGCCAGCCCCAGCATTTT. Translation gives CASSLGVVGSQPQHF. V and J are TRBV7-9 and TRBJ1-5; D unresolved. The CDR3 has 15 residues. The V end lost 1 base, the J end lost 7 bases, and 14 bases lay between the germline ends. Germline V gene lookup returns CDR1 SEHNR and CDR2 FQNEAQ (reference sequence).

This chain links TRBV7-2 with TRBJ2-7, with D perhaps TRBD1 (6 bases). The CDR3 runs to 16 residues. Between the trimmed V and J ends, which lost 1 base and 1 base, there was a span of 14 bases. CDR1 SGHTA and CDR2 FQGNSA come from the germline V gene. DNA of the CDR3: TGTGCCAGCAGCTTAGGGCGGACAGCCAATTCCTACGAGCAGTACTTC. Encoded protein: CASSLGRTANSYEQYF. Full variable domain (outside the CDR3, taken from reference TRBV7-2 and TRBJ2-7): GAGVSQSPSNKVTEKGKDVELRCDPISGHTALYWYRQSLGQGLEFLIYFQGNSAPDKSGLPSDRFSAERTGGSVSTLTIQRTQQEDSAVYLCASSLGRTANSYEQYFGPGTRLTVT.

The V gene is TRBV4-1, the J gene TRBJ1-1; the match to TRBD1 covers 9 bases. The CDR3 consists of 14 residues. The ends lost 11 bases at V and 0 bases at J; junction bases unmatched: 7. Germline V CDR1 and CDR2: MGHRA, YSYEKL. CDR3 sequence reads: CAAGQGDMNTEAFF. CDR3 bases: TGCGCCGCGGGACAGGGTGATATGAACACTGAAGCTTTCTTT.

Turning to this clone: Sequence at one end of the junction differs from germline and may be a read error. The chain combines TRBV6-5 with TRBJ2-7; D is undetermined. Per the germline V gene, CDR1 is MNHEY and CDR2 is SVGAGI. The length of the CDR3 is 14 residues. The CDR3: CASTNPPSSSEQYF. In nucleotides, the CDR3 is TGTGCCAGCACTAACCCCCCTTCCTCCTCCGAGCAGTACTTC.

CDR3 in amino acids: CASRVPPSGPYNEQFF. Here the CDR3 DNA reads TGTGCCAGCAGAGTTCCACCAAGCGGGCCCTACAATGAGCAGTTCTTC. The chain carries TRBV28 and TRBJ2-1; possible D gene TRBD2, 6 bases. The V end lost 6 bases, the J end lost 2 bases, and 17 bases lay between the germline ends. The CDR3 totals 16 residues. Germline CDR1 reads MDHEN; CDR2 reads SYDVKM.

The chain links TRBV19 to TRBJ2-2; tentatively, D is TRBD1 (6 bases). This CDR3 is built from 14 residues. V was shortened by 6 bases and J by 5 bases, with 13 bases between the two germline ends. CDR1 LNHDA and CDR2 SQIVND come from the germline V gene (reference sequence). The CDR3 sequence is CASSRTGLTGELFF. DNA for the CDR3: TGTGCCAGTAGCCGAACAGGGTTAACCGGGGAGCTGTTTTTT.

The chain couples TRBV27 to TRBJ2-2; TRBD2 matches at 11 bases. This CDR3 region has 17 residues. V shed 4 bases, J shed 6 bases, and the junction held 10 bases outside the gene matches. Germline V lookup: CDR1 MNHEY, CDR2 SMNVEV (reference sequence). CDR3 DNA: TGTGCCAGCAGTTCCTCGGCTAGCGGGAGGATCGCCGGGGAGCTGTTTTTT. This sequence encodes CASSSSASGRIAGELFF.

This clone was observed once. V gene TRBV19 combines with J gene TRBJ2-7, with TRBD2 as a possible D gene (6 bases). The CDR3 covers 15 residues. Germline CDR1 is LNHDA and CDR2 is SQIVND (reference sequence). Trimming pared 5 bases from V and 1 base from J, leaving 15 bases between. The CDR3 sequence: CASSLTGGVSYEQYF. The CDR3 bases are TGTGCCAGTAGTCTCACAGGCGGGGTTTCCTACGAGCAGTACTTC. Combining the CDR3 with reference TRBV19 and TRBJ2-7 gives the whole variable domain DGGITQSPKYLFRKEGQNVTLSCEQNLNHDAMYWYRQDPGQGLRLIYYSQIVNDFQKGDIAEGYSVSREKKESFPLTVTSAQKNPTAFYLCASSLTGGVSYEQYFGPGTRLTVT.

The chain joins TRBV4-2 to TRBJ2-3; 9 positions agree with TRBD2. There are 15 residues in the CDR3. Per germline, CDR1 LGHNA and CDR2 YNFKEQ. Unmatched junction bases numbered 3, after V lost 3 bases and J lost 2 bases. CDR3 coding DNA: TGTGCCAGCAGCCAGCTAGCGGGGTACACAGATACGCAGTATTTT. This encodes CASSQLAGYTDTQYF.

The chain links TRBV10-3 to TRBJ1-5, with D perhaps matching TRBD1 (6 bases). Trimming removed 5 bases from V and 7 bases from J, with 9 bases in between. The CDR3 covers 12 residues. CDR1 ENHRY and CDR2 SYGVKD come from the germline V gene. CDR3 in amino acids: CAISLQGQPQHF. As DNA, the CDR3 is TGTGCCATCAGTTTACAGGGACAGCCCCAGCATTTT.

The chain uses TRBV19 and TRBJ1-1; D remains ambiguous. Germline V gene sequence: CDR1 LNHDA, CDR2 SQIVND (reference sequence). Trimming cost V 10 bases and J 3 bases, with 9 bases left between them. The CDR3 sequence is 11 residues long. The CDR3 DNA reads TGTGCCACTCTGCTATACACTGAAGCTTTCTTT. This sequence encodes CATLLYTEAFF.

The chain employs TRBV24-1 and TRBJ2-1; a weak D match, TRBD2 (6 bases). Germline V gene lookup returns CDR1 KGHDR and CDR2 SFDVKD. CDR3 length: 16 residues. V lost 1 base to trimming and J lost 2 bases, with 11 bases between them. Written as DNA, the CDR3 is TGTGCCACCAGTGATTTCGCCGGGAGCCCCTACAATGAGCAGTTCTTC. Its translation: CATSDFAGSPYNEQFF.